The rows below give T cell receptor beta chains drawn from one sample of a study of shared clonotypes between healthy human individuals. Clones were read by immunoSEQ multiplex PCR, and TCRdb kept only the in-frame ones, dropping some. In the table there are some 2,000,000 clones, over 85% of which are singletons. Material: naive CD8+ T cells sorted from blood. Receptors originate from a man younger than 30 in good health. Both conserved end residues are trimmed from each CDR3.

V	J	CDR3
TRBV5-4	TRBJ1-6	ASSLGTGGVGSPLH
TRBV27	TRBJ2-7	ASTTSGAREQY
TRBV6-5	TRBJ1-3	ASSYSSGNTIY
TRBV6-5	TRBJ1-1	ATRTGEMVTEAF
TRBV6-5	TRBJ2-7	ASSYREGVGEQY
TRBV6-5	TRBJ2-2	ASSPTAGPGELF
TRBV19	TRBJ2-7	ASSIVGPTSSYEQY
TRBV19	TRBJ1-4	ASSLPRGLSNEKLF
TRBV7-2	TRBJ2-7	ASSIRQEYEQY
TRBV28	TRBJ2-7	ASSGTGYEQY
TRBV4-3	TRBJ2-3	ASSQGGPALTDTQY
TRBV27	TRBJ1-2	ASSYGRSNYGYT
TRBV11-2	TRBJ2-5	ASSLDRQAQY
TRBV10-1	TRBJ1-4	ASSDVKREPVTNEKLF
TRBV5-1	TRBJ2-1	ASSLAGAYNEQF
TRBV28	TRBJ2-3	ASSPFGSTDTQY
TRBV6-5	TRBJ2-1	ASSYFGSLNEQF
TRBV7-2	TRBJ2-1	ASSPLQDHEQF
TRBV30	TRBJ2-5	AWSGSGARETQY
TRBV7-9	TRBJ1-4	ASIPSTGINEKLF
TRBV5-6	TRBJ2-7	ASSLGAQTYEQY
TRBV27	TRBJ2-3	ASSFAHADTQY
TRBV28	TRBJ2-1	ASSLAGAYNEQF
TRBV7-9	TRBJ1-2	ASSLGRGDPGYGYT
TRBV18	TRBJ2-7	ASSPSSSGTSYEQY
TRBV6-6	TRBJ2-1	ASSYSRAGVLNEQF
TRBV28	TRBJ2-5	ASSSDPTGGGKTQY
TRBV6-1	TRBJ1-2	ASSEGIRANYGYT
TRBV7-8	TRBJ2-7	ASSIRTGGYEQY
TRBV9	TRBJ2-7	ASSVAAGGANEQY
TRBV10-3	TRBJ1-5	AISERAGGEPQH